Below are 11 T cell receptor beta chains sequenced from a single sample in a study of blood T cell repertoires in COVID-19. TCRdb's copy holds only in-frame clones and misses some; the assay was immunoSEQ multiplex PCR. This sample carries approximately 280,000 clones, roughly 91% of them seen once, and the ten largest clones take about 4.2%. Source material: peripheral blood. Every receptor here comes from a middle-aged man with acute or convalescent COVID-19.

The V and J genes are TRBV6-6 and TRBJ1-2; 8 bases fit TRBD1. This CDR3 comprises 14 residues. Germline lookup yields CDR1 MNHNY and CDR2 SVGAGI (reference sequence). V gave up 7 bases and J gave up 5 bases; unmatched junction bases: 9. The CDR3 reads CASKDTGGRYGYTF. Here the CDR3 DNA reads TGTGCCAGCAAAGACACAGGGGGTCGGTATGGCTACACCTTC.

The V call is TRBV19, the J call TRBJ1-1; no clear D. CDR1 and CDR2 from the germline V gene are LNHDA and SQIVND (reference sequence). Trimming took off 5 bases at V and 0 bases at J, with 13 bases between the two ends. The CDR3 contains 15 residues. The CDR3 nucleotides read TGTGCCAGTAGTCTTACCATAACGGTGAACACTGAAGCTTTCTTT. It translates to CASSLTITVNTEAFF. Using reference TRBV19 and TRBJ1-1 for the parts outside the CDR3, the full variable domain is DGGITQSPKYLFRKEGQNVTLSCEQNLNHDAMYWYRQDPGQGLRLIYYSQIVNDFQKGDIAEGYSVSREKKESFPLTVTSAQKNPTAFYLCASSLTITVNTEAFFGQGTRLTVV.

The rearrangement joins TRBV6-5 to TRBJ1-4; TRBD1 agrees at 8 bases. The CDR3 has 12 amino acids. J was trimmed by 7 bases and V by 6 bases; bases with no gene match: 1. Germline CDR1 reads MNHEY; CDR2 reads SVGAGI. The CDR3 reads CASRDRAEKLFF. The CDR3 bases are TGTGCCAGCAGGGACAGGGCTGAAAAACTGTTTTTT.

The chain employs TRBV24-1 and TRBJ2-1; 16 nucleotides line up with TRBD2. J gave up 1 base and V 4 bases, and 15 bases lay outside the gene matches. This CDR3 is 22 amino acids long. Germline V gene lookup returns CDR1 KGHDR and CDR2 SFDVKD. The CDR3 sequence is CATSEKTSGTSGGALSYNEQFF. In nucleotides, the CDR3 is TGTGCCACCAGTGAAAAAACCTCCGGGACTAGCGGGGGGGCACTGTCCTACAATGAGCAGTTCTTC.

This clone was seen a single time. The rearrangement uses TRBV18 and TRBJ1-3; TRBD1 aligns across 8 bases. The CDR3 runs to 16 residues. Germline trimming cut 3 bases from V and 3 bases from J; bases unmatched to any gene: 7. In germline, CDR1 is KGHSH, CDR2 LQKENI. CDR3 in amino acids: CASSPNQGAYGNTIYF. CDR3 bases: TGTGCCAGCTCACCGAACCAGGGGGCGTATGGAAACACCATATATTTT. The full variable domain, its missing parts supplied by reference TRBV18 and TRBJ1-3, is NAGVMQNPRHLVRRRGQEARLRCSPMKGHSHVYWYRQLPEEGLKFMVYLQKENIIDESGMPKERFSAEFPKEGPSILRIQQVVRGDSAAYFCASSPNQGAYGNTIYFGEGSWLTVV.

J is TRBJ2-1 and V is TRBV6-6; the match to TRBD1 covers 8 bases. Germline CDR1 MNHNY, CDR2 SVGAGI (reference sequence). V was pared by 6 bases and J by 10 bases, with 8 bases of the junction left unmatched. The CDR3 runs 13 residues. The CDR3 nucleotides read TGTGCCAGCAGCCTAGACAGGGGAAACGAGCAGTTCTTC. Amino acid sequence: CASSLDRGNEQFF.

V usage is TRBV24-1 and J usage is TRBJ2-3, with 7 bases matching TRBD1. In germline, CDR1 is KGHDR, CDR2 SFDVKD. This CDR3 has 12 amino acids. Trimming took 9 bases from V and 1 from J; bases not matched to a gene: 0. CDR3 sequence: CATGQGTDTQYF. The CDR3 nucleotides are TGTGCCACCGGACAGGGCACAGATACGCAGTATTTT.

The gene calls are TRBV9 and TRBJ2-1; 7 bases agree with TRBD1. Germline CDR1 is SGDLS and CDR2 is YYNGEE. This CDR3 comprises 15 residues. The trim removed 0 bases at V and 12 bases at J, leaving 12 bases unmatched. CDR3 in DNA: TGTGCCAGCAGCGTAGCCTCGAACAGGGGCTGGGGGCAGTTCTTC. It codes for CASSVASNRGWGQFF.

V gene TRBV19 combines with J gene TRBJ2-3, with 11 bases that match TRBD1. Germline V CDR1 and CDR2: LNHDA, SQIVND (reference sequence). Trimming at V came to 5 bases and at J to 6 bases, leaving 10 bases not matched to a gene. This CDR3 is 16 amino acids long. The CDR3 spells CASSPLGQGAWDTQYF. DNA of the CDR3: TGTGCCAGTAGTCCCCTCGGACAGGGGGCGTGGGATACGCAGTATTTT. Looking up the rest from reference TRBV19 and TRBJ2-3 gives the full variable domain: DGGITQSPKYLFRKEGQNVTLSCEQNLNHDAMYWYRQDPGQGLRLIYYSQIVNDFQKGDIAEGYSVSREKKESFPLTVTSAQKNPTAFYLCASSPLGQGAWDTQYFGPGTRLTVL.

In its sample, this clone was seen once. The rearrangement joins TRBV29-1 to TRBJ2-5; no clear D gene. The germline V and J ends were trimmed by 4 bases and 4 bases, with 10 bases remaining between them. The CDR3 runs to 12 residues. CDR1 and CDR2 (germline): SQVTM, ANQGSEA. CDR3 sequence: CSVAGPGETQYF. As DNA, the CDR3 is TGCAGCGTTGCTGGCCCAGGAGAGACCCAGTACTTC.

This clone was seen just once. This chain connects TRBV12-5 to TRBJ2-2; 7 bases agree with TRBD2. J gave up 3 bases and V 0 bases, and 7 bases lay outside the gene matches. In germline, CDR1 is LGHNT, CDR2 FRNRAP. The CDR3 is 17 amino acids. CDR3 sequence reads: CASGLVRWGGDTGELFF. The CDR3 DNA follows: TGTGCTAGTGGTTTGGTACGATGGGGAGGGGACACCGGGGAGCTGTTTTTT.